These 25 T cell receptor beta chains were sequenced from one sample in a study of cytomegalovirus exposure and HLA in healthy donors. PCR amplification relied on 60 Vbeta primers (plus 13 Jbeta primers). The method was immunoSEQ multiplex PCR; TCRdb's version includes in-frame clones alone and lacks a portion of them. Of 80,000 to 95,000 clones listed, around nine tenths are singletons. The sequenced sample was PBMCs. Receptors originate from a man in his thirties or forties in good health and CMV-seropositive.

V is TRBV7-8 and J is TRBJ2-3, with TRBD1 identical over 9 bases. Looked up from germline, CDR1 is SGHVS and CDR2 is FQNEAQ. The ends lost 5 bases at V and 4 bases at J; junction bases unmatched: 10. The CDR3 consists of 16 residues. CDR3 sequence: CASSNHPGQGPDTQYF. The CDR3 region has the DNA TGTGCCAGCAGCAATCACCCGGGACAGGGTCCAGATACGCAGTATTTT.

This clone has just a few counts. The chain couples TRBV18 to TRBJ1-1; 8 bases line up with TRBD1. Trimming removed 5 bases from V and 1 base from J; junction bases left unmatched: 6. Germline CDR1 is KGHSH and CDR2 is LQKENI. The CDR3 contains 15 residues. As DNA, the CDR3 is TGTGCCAGCTCATTAGGGACAGGTCGGAACACTGAAGCTTTCTTT. Amino acid sequence: CASSLGTGRNTEAFF.

J is TRBJ2-1 and V is TRBV19; D is possibly TRBD1 (5 bases). V lost 2 bases and J lost 12, with 11 bases in between. Looked up from germline, CDR1 is LNHDA and CDR2 is SQIVND (reference sequence). The CDR3 is 12 amino acids. CDR3 DNA: TGTGCCAGTAGTATAAGGGGTTCAAGGCAGTTCTTC. This translates into CASSIRGSRQFF.

The count of this clone is one. J is TRBJ2-2 and V is TRBV30, with 8 positions matching TRBD2. CDR1 is GTSNPN and CDR2 is SVGIG in the germline V gene (reference sequence). The CDR3 contains 15 residues. Trimming took 6 bases from V and 3 from J; bases not matched to a gene: 9. The CDR3 region is CACLAGRVDTGELFF. The CDR3 DNA sequence: TGTGCCTGTTTAGCCGGGAGGGTAGACACCGGGGAGCTGTTTTTT. Full variable domain (missing parts from reference TRBV30 and TRBJ2-2): SQTIHQWPATLVQPVGSPLSLECTVEGTSNPNLYWYRQAAGRGLQLLFYSVGIGQISSEVPQNLSASRPQDRQFILSSKKLLLSDSGFYLCACLAGRVDTGELFFGEGSRLTVL.

The V call is TRBV11-2, the J call TRBJ2-1; tentative D call: TRBD2 (5 bases). Germline CDR1 is SGHAT and CDR2 is FQNNGV. V lost 9 bases and J lost 4, with 13 bases in between. The CDR3 consists of 13 residues. As DNA, the CDR3 is TGTGCCAGTGAACCGGGGTTTTACAATGAGCAGTTCTTC. Translation: CASEPGFYNEQFF.

This clone was observed a handful of times. The V and J genes are TRBV6-1 and TRBJ2-5; D gene uncertain. Near its end, the DNA agrees better with TRBJ2-7, so the J call may be wrong. CDR1 and CDR2 from the germline V gene are MNHNS and SASEGT. The CDR3 is made up of 15 amino acids. CDR3 residues: CASSQDQASSYEQYF. The CDR3 DNA reads TGTGCCAGCAGCCAAGACCAAGCGAGCTCCTACGAGCAGTACTTC.

This chain uses TRBV27 with TRBJ2-5; TRBD2 agrees at 16 bases. There are 17 residues in the CDR3. In germline, CDR1 is MNHEY, CDR2 SMNVEV (reference sequence). J gave up 4 bases and V 3 bases, and 5 bases lay outside the gene matches. The CDR3 nucleotides are TGTGCCAGCAGTTTCCGTGGGACTAGCGGGAGGGTAGAGACCCAGTACTTC. Translation: CASSFRGTSGRVETQYF.

The count of this clone is one. The chain joins TRBV6-5 to TRBJ2-4; D possibly corresponds to TRBD1 (5 bases). Germline V gene lookup returns CDR1 MNHEY and CDR2 SVGAGI. Trimming shortened V by 10 bases and J by 4 bases, and 11 bases separated the two germline ends. This CDR3 has 12 amino acids. This CDR3 reads CATTDRKNIQYF. In nucleotides, the CDR3 is TGTGCCACCACCGACAGAAAAAACATTCAGTACTTC.

This clone was observed a single time. The chain employs TRBV10-3 and TRBJ1-1; 11 positions match TRBD1. Germline V gene data show CDR1 as ENHRY and CDR2 as SYGVKD. This CDR3 is 17 amino acids long. Trimming took 0 bases from V and 0 from J; bases not matched to a gene: 3. CDR3 residues: CAISESRTGGMNTEAFF. The CDR3 DNA sequence: TGTGCCATCAGTGAGTCGAGGACAGGGGGCATGAACACTGAAGCTTTCTTT.

The CDR3 here is CASSLDRVGDEQYF. For the CDR3, the DNA is TGTGCCAGCAGTTTGGACAGGGTAGGGGACGAGCAGTACTTC. V usage is TRBV28 and J usage is TRBJ2-7; 8 bases are a match to TRBD1. This CDR3 is 14 amino acids long. After removal of 3 bases from V and 5 bases from J, the junction contained 6 bases not matched to a gene. Germline lookup yields CDR1 MDHEN and CDR2 SYDVKM.

There are a few counts of this clone. The rearrangement links TRBV6-5 to TRBJ1-5; D remains unclear. Trimming took 6 bases from V and 0 from J, leaving 3 bases between them. Germline V gene data show CDR1 as MNHEY and CDR2 as SVGAGI. This CDR3 spans 12 amino acids. The CDR3 reads CASSNSNQPQHF. The CDR3 DNA reads as TGTGCCAGCAGCAATAGCAATCAGCCCCAGCATTTT.

This chain uses TRBV27 with TRBJ2-7; 7 bases map to TRBD2. Looked up from germline, CDR1 is MNHEY and CDR2 is SMNVEV (reference sequence). With 9 bases clipped from V and 0 bases from J, the junction kept 23 bases outside the gene matches. This CDR3 comprises 19 residues. CDR3 DNA sequence: TGTGCCAGTCGGCGGTTTGGCGGGAGTGGGGCTGGGGTCTCCTACGAGCAGTACTTC. Translation: CASRRFGGSGAGVSYEQYF.

J is TRBJ1-5 and V is TRBV28; D might be TRBD1 (6 bases). V was cut by 7 bases and J by 0 bases, with 13 bases left in between. Germline V gene lookup returns CDR1 MDHEN and CDR2 SYDVKM. This CDR3 comprises 15 residues. DNA of the CDR3: TGTGCCAGCACGACAGGACGATATAGCAATCAGCCCCAGCATTTT. Its translation is CASTTGRYSNQPQHF.

The chain is built from TRBV27 and TRBJ1-2; D is unclear. The V gene lost 5 bases and the J gene lost 4 bases, with 11 bases spanning the gap. Germline values: CDR1 MNHEY, CDR2 SMNVEV (reference sequence). The CDR3 is 13 amino acids. CDR3 bases: TGTGCCAGCAGTAAGCCAGAGGGCTATGGCTACACCTTC. Its protein is CASSKPEGYGYTF.

This clone appeared a few times. The V call is TRBV10-2, the J call TRBJ2-3, with D tentatively TRBD1 (6 bases). The CDR3 consists of 11 residues. Germline CDR1 reads WSHSY; CDR2 reads SAAADI. Trimming shortened V by 10 bases and J by 10 bases, and 15 bases separated the two germline ends. CDR3 in DNA: TGCGCCATCTCAAACCCAGGGGCGCAGTATTTT. This sequence encodes CAISNPGAQYF.

The chain couples TRBV30 to TRBJ2-7; D is uncertain. Germline assignment: CDR1 GTSNPN and CDR2 SVGIG (reference sequence). This CDR3 spans 12 amino acids. Trimming pared 3 bases from V and 6 bases from J, leaving 12 bases between. The CDR3: CAWSPTEVEQYF. For the CDR3, the DNA is TGTGCCTGGAGCCCTACAGAAGTCGAGCAGTACTTC.

The CDR3 region is CASSQSYNEQFF. CDR3 nucleotide sequence: TGTGCCAGCAGTCAATCCTACAATGAGCAGTTCTTC. The J gene is TRBJ2-1, the V gene TRBV5-6; D remains ambiguous. V was pared by 5 bases and J by 1 base, with 4 bases between. Germline CDR1 SGHDT, CDR2 YYEEEE. This CDR3 is built from 12 residues.

The rearrangement uses TRBV5-4 and TRBJ2-5; a weak D match, TRBD1 (5 bases). Germline CDR1 and CDR2: SGHNT and YYREEE (reference sequence). Deletions cut 1 base from V and 5 bases from J, with 18 bases between. There are 16 residues in the CDR3. The CDR3 loop reads CASSLKTGSLGETQYF. The DNA of the CDR3 is TGTGCCAGCAGCTTGAAAACAGGCTCCCTGGGGGAGACCCAGTACTTC.

The V and J genes are TRBV27 and TRBJ2-5; 10 positions match TRBD2. Germline V gives CDR1 MNHEY, CDR2 SMNVEV (reference sequence). V trimming: 5 bases; J trimming: 7 bases; junction bases outside the gene matches: 13. The CDR3 is made up of 16 amino acids. CDR3 in amino acids: CASSGGGLAGDGTQYF. The CDR3 bases are TGTGCCAGCAGTGGGGGGGGGCTAGCGGGAGACGGGACCCAGTACTTC.

V and J are TRBV18 and TRBJ2-7; the match to TRBD2 covers 9 bases. There are 15 residues in the CDR3. From germline, CDR1 is KGHSH and CDR2 LQKENI. With 2 bases clipped from V and 7 bases from J, the junction kept 9 bases outside the gene matches. The CDR3 DNA sequence: TGTGCCAGCTCACCAATACGCGGGAGGGCGGGGGAGCAGTACTTC. Its protein product is CASSPIRGRAGEQYF.

The chain combines TRBV18 with TRBJ1-1; 7 bases line up with TRBD1. The length of the CDR3 is 14 residues. CDR1 and CDR2 (germline): KGHSH, LQKENI. With V trimmed by 6 bases and J by 0 bases, 4 bases remained unmatched. CDR3 sequence (DNA): TGTGCCAGCTCGTGGACAGGAATGAACACTGAAGCTTTCTTT. Encoded protein: CASSWTGMNTEAFF.

V usage is TRBV2 and J usage is TRBJ2-5, with 9 bases fitting TRBD2. Germline CDR1 reads SNHLY; CDR2 reads FYNNEI. V lost 3 bases and J lost 9; bases outside the gene matches: 14. The CDR3 runs 16 residues. CDR3 sequence: CASSDGYSGGGWAQYF. CDR3 in DNA: TGTGCCAGCAGTGATGGTTATAGCGGGGGCGGATGGGCCCAGTACTTC.

V is TRBV27 and J is TRBJ2-5; 12 bases map to TRBD2. The last part of the DNA fits TRBJ2-7 better; the J call may be wrong. CDR1 and CDR2 from the germline V gene are MNHEY and SMNVEV (reference sequence). There are 15 residues in the CDR3. The CDR3 sequence is CASSVGLAGNYEQYF. As DNA, the CDR3 is TGTGCCAGCAGTGTAGGACTAGCGGGAAACTACGAGCAGTACTTC.

This chain joins TRBV9 and TRBJ1-2; a weak D match, TRBD1 (5 bases). Trimming stripped 4 bases from V and 1 base from J, with 8 bases between. Germline CDR1 is SGDLS and CDR2 is YYNGEE. CDR3 length: 13 residues. CDR3 amino acids: CASSPDSNYGYTF. As DNA, the CDR3 is TGTGCCAGCAGCCCCGACAGTAACTATGGCTACACCTTC.

The rearrangement joins TRBV7-9 to TRBJ2-7, with D possibly TRBD1 on 6 matching bases. Germline CDR1 and CDR2: SEHNR and FQNEAQ (reference sequence). The CDR3 runs 16 residues. The V end lost 5 bases, the J end lost 0 bases, and 17 bases lay between the germline ends. CDR3 in amino acids: CASSPGVPAGSYEQYF. The DNA of the CDR3 is TGTGCCAGCAGCCCAGGGGTGCCGGCCGGCTCCTACGAGCAGTACTTC.